Shown below are 32 T cell receptor beta chains from a single sample sequenced in a study of OX40 agonist ivuxolimab in advanced cancers. Measured with immunoSEQ multiplex PCR; TCRdb has only the in-frame clones, and not every one. The sample lists fewer than 75,000 clones, approximately 86% occurring once. The sample was CD4+ or CD8+ T cells sorted from blood, taken in a trial of the OX40 agonist ivuxolimab. The receptors were gathered from an adult with an advanced solid tumor such as melanoma, head and neck, liver or kidney cancer.

The chain uses TRBV30 and TRBJ1-5; TRBD1 matches 7 bases. The V segment lost 4 bases and the J segment 11 bases; nucleotides outside the gene matches: 17. Germline V lookup: CDR1 GTSNPN, CDR2 SVGIG (reference sequence). This CDR3 is built from 15 residues. Written as DNA, the CDR3 is TGTGCCTGGAATTCTGGGGGGACAGCTAAAATAGCCCAGCATTTT. It yields the protein CAWNSGGTAKIAQHF.

The chain uses TRBV6-5 and TRBJ2-7; D gene uncertain. There are 15 residues in the CDR3. Deletions cut 5 bases from V and 0 bases from J, with 14 bases between. Germline CDR1 and CDR2: MNHEY and SVGAGI. The CDR3 sequence is CASSRRRTGSYEQYF. The CDR3 bases are TGTGCCAGCAGTCGACGAAGGACGGGCTCCTACGAGCAGTACTTC.

The V gene is TRBV7-9, the J gene TRBJ2-1, with TRBD1 as a possible D gene (5 bases). The CDR3 sequence is 14 residues long. CDR1 and CDR2 (germline): SEHNR, FQNEAQ (reference sequence). Between the trimmed V and J ends, which lost 2 bases and 7 bases, there was a span of 12 bases. The CDR3 coding sequence is TGTGCCAGCAGCTTACCAGGGTTTATAAATGAGCAGTTCTTC. Amino acids: CASSLPGFINEQFF.

This clone has only one observation. The chain recombines TRBV19 with TRBJ1-2; unclear D gene. V lost 7 bases to trimming and J lost 5 bases, with 20 bases between them. The CDR3 consists of 15 residues. Germline assignment: CDR1 LNHDA and CDR2 SQIVND (reference sequence). In DNA, the CDR3 is TGTGCCAGTAAGCCTGGACGGTCCGCCCAATATGGCTACACCTTC. It yields the protein CASKPGRSAQYGYTF.

The chain uses TRBV4-2 and TRBJ1-5; 11 positions agree with TRBD1. This CDR3 is built from 15 residues. The V gene end was trimmed by 5 bases and the J gene end by 6 bases; junction bases not matched to a gene: 6. CDR1 and CDR2 (germline): LGHNA, YNFKEQ. This CDR3 is CASSLDRGLSQPQHF. Here the CDR3 DNA reads TGTGCCAGCAGCTTGGACAGGGGGCTCAGTCAGCCCCAGCATTTT.

This clone was seen only a few times. Other nucleotide sequences in the sample specify the same CDR3. The chain uses TRBV28 and TRBJ1-2, with D unresolved. The CDR3 is 8 amino acids. The V end lost 8 bases, the J end lost 7 bases, and 2 bases lay between the germline ends. The germline V gene has CDR1 MDHEN and CDR2 SYDVKM. The CDR3 loop reads CASGGYTF. The DNA for the CDR3 is TGTGCCAGCGGTGGCTACACCTTC.

The chain recombines TRBV7-8 with TRBJ2-7; 10 bases are shared with TRBD2. The germline CDR1 and CDR2 sequences are SGHVS and FQNEAQ. The V and J ends lost 4 bases and 3 bases, in that order; junction bases with no gene match: 6. This CDR3 is built from 15 residues. The CDR3 sequence: CASSSHLAGVYEQYF. In nucleotides, the CDR3 is TGTGCCAGCAGCTCACATCTAGCGGGAGTCTACGAGCAGTACTTC.

The rearrangement joins TRBV7-8 to TRBJ2-3; possibly TRBD2 for D (6 bases). The V gene's germline CDR1 is SGHVS and CDR2 FQNEAQ. Trimming shortened V by 4 bases and J by 7 bases, and 18 bases separated the two germline ends. This CDR3 region has 15 residues. The CDR3, as DNA: TGTGCCAGCAGCTATCTGGGGGGTACCACGAATACGCAGTATTTT. Translating it yields CASSYLGGTTNTQYF.

This chain links TRBV2 with TRBJ1-4; a possible D gene is TRBD1 (5 bases). Looked up from germline, CDR1 is SNHLY and CDR2 is FYNNEI. The CDR3 has 15 residues. V was cut by 1 base and J by 4 bases, with 10 bases left in between. The CDR3 DNA reads TGTGCCAGCAGTGAAGACGGGGGGAATAATGAAAAACTGTTTTTT. Its translation is CASSEDGGNNEKLFF. Together with reference TRBV2 and TRBJ1-4, the CDR3 gives the full variable domain: EPEVTQTPSHQVTQMGQEVILRCVPISNHLYFYWYRQILGQKVEFLVSFYNNEISEKSEIFDDQFSVERPDGSNFTLKIRSTKLEDSAMYFCASSEDGGNNEKLFFGSGTQLSVL.

This rearrangement joins TRBV6-1 to TRBJ1-2; D is unclear. Germline V gene data show CDR1 as MNHNS and CDR2 as SASEGT. V was shortened by 5 bases and J by 8 bases, with 18 bases between the two germline ends. CDR3 size: 14 residues. CDR3 in DNA: TGTGCCAGCAGTCCCTCTGAGATTCGGGGAGGCTACACCTTC. Translated: CASSPSEIRGGYTF.

The V gene is TRBV5-1, the J gene TRBJ1-3; no definite D call. The V gene's germline CDR1 is SGHRS and CDR2 YFSETQ. CDR3 size: 14 residues. Trimming stripped 1 base from V and 3 bases from J, with 8 bases between. The CDR3 sequence is CASSLLGDGNTIYF. The DNA for the CDR3 is TGCGCCAGCAGCTTGCTTGGGGATGGAAACACCATATATTTT.

The V call is TRBV13, the J call TRBJ2-2; D is unresolved. The CDR3 is 14 amino acids. Trimming pared 1 base from V and 1 base from J, leaving 4 bases between. In germline, CDR1 is PRHDT, CDR2 FYEKMQ (reference sequence). The CDR3 DNA follows: TGTGCCAGCAGCTTAGCGGGGAACACCGGGGAGCTGTTTTTT. The encoded protein is CASSLAGNTGELFF.

This chain connects TRBV5-1 to TRBJ2-5, with 14 bases lining up with TRBD2. CDR1 SGHRS and CDR2 YFSETQ come from the germline V gene. The CDR3 is 18 residues long. The ends lost 4 bases at V and 5 bases at J; junction bases unmatched: 13. CDR3 region: CASSPRLAGGPREETQYF. The CDR3 DNA sequence: TGCGCCAGCAGCCCCCGACTAGCGGGAGGGCCGAGGGAGGAGACCCAGTACTTC. Full variable domain (rest looked up from reference TRBV5-1 and TRBJ2-5): KAGVTQTPRYLIKTRGQQVTLSCSPISGHRSVSWYQQTPGQGLQFLFEYFSETQRNKGNFPGRFSGRQFSNSRSEMNVSTLELGDSALYLCASSPRLAGGPREETQYFGPGTRLLVL.

This clone came up a few times. The chain couples TRBV6-1 to TRBJ1-6, with 7 bases lining up with TRBD1. The V segment lost 5 bases and the J segment 9 bases; nucleotides outside the gene matches: 7. The CDR3 is 14 amino acids. Per the germline V gene, CDR1 is MNHNS and CDR2 is SASEGT. CDR3 DNA: TGTGCCAGCAGTCAAACAGGGGTAGGTTCACCCCTCCACTTT. Translation gives CASSQTGVGSPLHF.

A note on this clone: The same CDR3 is also encoded by other DNA sequences in this sample. The chain couples TRBV28 to TRBJ1-5; D is possibly TRBD1 (5 bases). The germline gives CDR1 MDHEN, CDR2 SYDVKM. CDR3 length: 16 residues. Trimming pared 5 bases from V and 2 bases from J, leaving 16 bases between. The CDR3 DNA follows: TGTGCCAGCAGTCCCCTTGGAGGGGAACGCAATCAGCCCCAGCATTTT. Translated, it gives CASSPLGGERNQPQHF.

This clone has only one observation. The gene calls are TRBV18 and TRBJ2-1; D possibly corresponds to TRBD1 (5 bases). Germline assignment: CDR1 KGHSH and CDR2 LQKENI. V was pared by 3 bases and J by 7 bases, with 16 bases between. This CDR3 has 15 amino acids. The CDR3 DNA sequence: TGTGCCAGCTCACCGGGGCAGGGTCTGGTTAATGAGCAGTTCTTC. Protein product: CASSPGQGLVNEQFF. Full variable domain (remainder filled in from reference TRBV18 and TRBJ2-1): NAGVMQNPRHLVRRRGQEARLRCSPMKGHSHVYWYRQLPEEGLKFMVYLQKENIIDESGMPKERFSAEFPKEGPSILRIQQVVRGDSAAYFCASSPGQGLVNEQFFGPGTRLTVL.

Notes on this clone: The sample has other DNA sequences that encode this CDR3 too. The chain links TRBV6-5 to TRBJ1-1, with unresolved D. The CDR3 covers 13 residues. Germline V lookup: CDR1 MNHEY, CDR2 SVGAGI. Trimming shortened V by 2 bases and J by 5 bases, and 9 bases separated the two germline ends. CDR3: CASSYGYRTEAFF. DNA for the CDR3: TGTGCCAGCAGTTACGGGTATCGAACTGAAGCTTTCTTT.

J is TRBJ1-4 and V is TRBV2; D is undetermined. Germline CDR1 SNHLY, CDR2 FYNNEI. This CDR3 contains 16 residues. V dropped 3 bases and J dropped 0 bases, with 11 bases sitting between them. The CDR3 region is CASSDPPGATNEKLFF. The CDR3 nucleotides are TGTGCCAGCAGTGACCCCCCAGGAGCAACTAATGAAAAACTGTTTTTT.

J is TRBJ2-7 and V is TRBV10-3, with 11 nucleotides matching TRBD1. Germline V lookup: CDR1 ENHRY, CDR2 SYGVKD. The CDR3 length is 14 residues. J gave up 5 bases and V 6 bases, and 6 bases lay outside the gene matches. For the CDR3, the DNA is TGTGCCATCAGACGCGGGACAGGGGGGGACGAGCAGTACTTC. Its protein is CAIRRGTGGDEQYF.

The chain uses TRBV6-6 and TRBJ1-2; a weak D match, TRBD1 (5 bases). This CDR3 region has 12 residues. The V gene lost 6 bases and the J gene lost 8 bases, with 13 bases spanning the gap. Germline lookup yields CDR1 MNHNY and CDR2 SVGAGI (reference sequence). The CDR3 DNA follows: TGTGCCAGCAGCAAACCCCGGACAGGCTACACCTTC. Translating gives CASSKPRTGYTF.

Notes on this clone: Mismatch with germline at one junction end may stem from a read error. The chain has TRBV29-1 and TRBJ2-1; 10 bases map to TRBD2. From germline, CDR1 is SQVTM and CDR2 ANQGSEA. The CDR3 length is 12 residues. CDR3 protein: CSVGLAGVREVF. The CDR3 bases are TGCAGCGTAGGTCTAGCGGGAGTACGGGAGGTCTTC.

J is TRBJ2-5 and V is TRBV6-1; 9 positions match TRBD2. The CDR3 length is 15 residues. Germline CDR1 reads MNHNS; CDR2 reads SASEGT. The trim removed 4 bases at V and 3 bases at J, leaving 6 bases unmatched. The CDR3 loop is CASSVGLAREETQYF. CDR3 coding DNA: TGTGCCAGCAGTGTGGGACTAGCTAGGGAAGAGACCCAGTACTTC.

The J gene is TRBJ2-3, the V gene TRBV5-1, with D unresolved. This CDR3 has 15 residues. The germline CDR1 and CDR2 sequences are SGHRS and YFSETQ. The V and J ends lost 0 bases and 2 bases respectively, with 10 bases between them. The CDR3, as DNA: TGCGCCAGCAGCTTGGCCGGCACCTTCACAGATACGCAGTATTTT. It translates to CASSLAGTFTDTQYF.

The CDR3 here is CSVEVTEYNEQFF. The CDR3 DNA reads as TGCAGCGTTGAAGTTACGGAGTACAATGAGCAGTTCTTC. This chain links TRBV29-1 with TRBJ2-1, with D unresolved. This CDR3 region has 13 residues. The germline gives CDR1 SQVTM, CDR2 ANQGSEA. V lost 1 base, J lost 4 bases, and 8 bases lay in between.

This chain joins TRBV7-2 and TRBJ2-3, with D unclear. Trimming took 1 base from V and 5 from J, leaving 1 base between them. The germline V gene has CDR1 SGHTA and CDR2 FQGNSA. The CDR3 has 11 amino acids. For the CDR3, the DNA is TGTGCCAGCAGCTTAGTAGATACGCAGTATTTT. The encoded protein is CASSLVDTQYF.

The chain links TRBV20-1 to TRBJ1-2; TRBD1 agrees at 8 bases. The germline V gene encodes CDR1 DFQATT and CDR2 SNEGSKA (reference sequence). This CDR3 is built from 11 residues. The CDR3 protein is CTVWQGAGYTF. The DNA for the CDR3 is TGCACCGTTTGGCAGGGGGCTGGCTACACCTTC.

In this sample, this clone turned up once. J is TRBJ1-5 and V is TRBV6-5; D uncertain. Per the germline V gene, CDR1 is MNHEY and CDR2 is SVGAGI. The CDR3 covers 14 residues. The ends were cut back, 3 bases at V and 1 base at J, with 7 bases in the middle. In DNA, the CDR3 is TGTGCCAGCAGTTATACCTTCAGCAATCAGCCCCAGCATTTT. Encoded protein: CASSYTFSNQPQHF.

The V and J genes are TRBV2 and TRBJ2-1, with 7 bases matching TRBD2. V lost 5 bases and J lost 12; bases outside the gene matches: 10. The length of the CDR3 is 13 residues. Germline CDR1 is SNHLY and CDR2 is FYNNEI. CDR3 amino acids: CASSSLAGVWQFF. The CDR3 coding sequence is TGTGCCAGCAGTTCATTGGCGGGAGTATGGCAGTTCTTC.

The J gene is TRBJ2-5, the V gene TRBV9; D gene unclear. This CDR3 comprises 10 residues. With 5 bases removed from V and 7 bases from J, the gap between germline ends came to 6 bases. Looked up from germline, CDR1 is SGDLS and CDR2 is YYNGEE. The CDR3 DNA follows: TGTGCCAGCAGAGTGCGGACCCAGTACTTC. It specifies CASRVRTQYF.

The genes are TRBV11-3 and TRBJ2-7, with D maybe TRBD2 (6 bases). Germline V gene lookup returns CDR1 SGHNT and CDR2 YENEEA. The V gene lost 4 bases and the J gene lost 2 bases, with 12 bases spanning the gap. The CDR3 contains 14 residues. CDR3 nucleotides: TGTGCCAGCAGCTCTGATAGCGGTGCCTACGAGCAGTACTTC. This translates into CASSSDSGAYEQYF. Complete variable domain (other parts from reference TRBV11-3 and TRBJ2-7): EAGVVQSPRYKIIEKKQPVAFWCNPISGHNTLYWYLQNLGQGPELLIRYENEEAVDDSQLPKDRFSAERLKGVDSTLKIQPAELGDSAVYLCASSSDSGAYEQYFGPGTRLTVT.

This chain uses TRBV6-5 with TRBJ2-1, with TRBD2 matching 13 bases. V shed 0 bases, J shed 15 bases, and the junction held 8 bases outside the gene matches. This CDR3 region has 15 residues. CDR1 is MNHEY and CDR2 is SVGAGI in the germline V gene. CDR3 sequence: CASSYSRTSGSKPFF. CDR3 in DNA: TGTGCCAGCAGTTACTCGAGGACTAGCGGGAGTAAGCCGTTCTTC.

The V call is TRBV5-1, the J call TRBJ1-3, with D possibly TRBD1 on 6 matching bases. The CDR3 is made up of 17 amino acids. Trimming pared 0 bases from V and 0 bases from J, leaving 13 bases between. Germline V CDR1 and CDR2: SGHRS, YFSETQ. CDR3 amino acids: CASSLGTDSFSGNTIYF. In DNA form, the CDR3 reads TGCGCCAGCAGCTTGGGGACAGATTCCTTCTCTGGAAACACCATATATTTT.